Shown below are 6 T cell receptor beta chains from a single sample sequenced in a study of beta chain features in type 1 diabetes. Expressed TCRB transcripts were sequenced, since all the RNA that had been isolated was reverse transcribed. The protocol was immunoSEQ multiplex PCR, while the TCRdb copy is restricted to in-frame clones and leaves out a portion. The table lists roughly 500,000 clones, about 32% of them singletons, with roughly 0.06% in the top ten. Sequencing input: naive CD4+ T cells from blood. These receptor sequences come from a man in his late teens or twenties in good health.

Turning to this clone: This sample also contains other DNA sequences that code for the same CDR3. The chain recombines TRBV29-1 with TRBJ2-1, with D maybe TRBD1 (6 bases). This CDR3 region has 12 residues. Trimming shortened V by 6 bases and J by 0 bases, and 6 bases separated the two germline ends. In germline, CDR1 is SQVTM, CDR2 ANQGSEA. CDR3 region: CSVDSSYNEQFF. Here the CDR3 DNA reads TGCAGCGTGGACAGCTCCTACAATGAGCAGTTCTTC.

This clone was detected only a few times. At the DNA level, this CDR3 is encoded by other sequences in the same sample as well. The chain carries TRBV7-2 and TRBJ2-2; the D is unclear. The V gene lost 5 bases and the J gene lost 3 bases, with 4 bases spanning the gap. The CDR3 consists of 12 residues. Germline CDR1 is SGHTA and CDR2 is FQGNSA. In DNA, the CDR3 is TGTGCCAGCAGCCCTTACACCGGGGAGCTGTTTTTT. It is translated as CASSPYTGELFF.

This clone was seen more than once but under ten times. The chain has TRBV30 and TRBJ2-3; D not resolved. The CDR3 loop spans 13 amino acids. Germline V gene data show CDR1 as GTSNPN and CDR2 as SVGIG (reference sequence). The V end was cut by 0 bases, the J end by 4 bases, with 8 bases between. The CDR3 DNA sequence: TGTGCCTGGAGTGTATCGAACGCAGATACGCAGTATTTT. Amino acids: CAWSVSNADTQYF.

The chain recombines TRBV13 with TRBJ2-4, with 7 nucleotides matching TRBD2. CDR1 PRHDT and CDR2 FYEKMQ come from the germline V gene (reference sequence). With 4 bases clipped from V and 6 bases from J, the junction kept 15 bases outside the gene matches. The CDR3 runs 17 residues. The CDR3 loop is CASSSGLPLATGNIQYF. CDR3 nucleotide sequence: TGTGCCAGCAGCTCGGGACTACCCCTAGCCACGGGAAACATTCAGTACTTC.

The sample holds a few counts of this clone. The genes are TRBV19 and TRBJ2-1; 7 bases align to TRBD1. The CDR3 runs to 13 residues. The germline V gene encodes CDR1 LNHDA and CDR2 SQIVND (reference sequence). The junction had 9 bases not matched to a gene; V was cut back by 8 bases and J by 8 bases. The CDR3 nucleotides read TGTGCCAGTGGCAAGGGGACAGTCTATGAGCAGTTCTTC. This encodes CASGKGTVYEQFF.

This clone was observed a few times. CDR3 loop: CSARDSGNTIYF. The CDR3 DNA reads as TGCAGCGCCAGGGACTCTGGAAACACCATATATTTT. The chain couples TRBV29-1 to TRBJ1-3; possible D gene TRBD1, 5 bases. This CDR3 has 12 amino acids. V was pared by 7 bases and J by 0 bases, with 7 bases between. Germline CDR1 and CDR2: SQVTM and ANQGSEA.